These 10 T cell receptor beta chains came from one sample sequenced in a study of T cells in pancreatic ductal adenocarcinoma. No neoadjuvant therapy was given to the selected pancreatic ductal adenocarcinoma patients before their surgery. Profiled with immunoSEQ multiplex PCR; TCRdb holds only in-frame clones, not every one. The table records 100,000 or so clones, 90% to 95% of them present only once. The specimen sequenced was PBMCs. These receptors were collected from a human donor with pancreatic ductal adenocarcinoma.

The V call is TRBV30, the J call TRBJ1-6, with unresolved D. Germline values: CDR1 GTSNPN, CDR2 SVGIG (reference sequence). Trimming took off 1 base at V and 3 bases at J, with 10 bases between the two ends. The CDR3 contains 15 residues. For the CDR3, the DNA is TGTGCCTGGAGTGGAGGGCTCAGCTATAATTCACCCCTCCACTTT. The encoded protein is CAWSGGLSYNSPLHF. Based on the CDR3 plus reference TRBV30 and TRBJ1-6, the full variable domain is SQTIHQWPATLVQPVGSPLSLECTVEGTSNPNLYWYRQAAGRGLQLLFYSVGIGQISSEVPQNLSASRPQDRQFILSSKKLLLSDSGFYLCAWSGGLSYNSPLHFGNGTRLTVT.

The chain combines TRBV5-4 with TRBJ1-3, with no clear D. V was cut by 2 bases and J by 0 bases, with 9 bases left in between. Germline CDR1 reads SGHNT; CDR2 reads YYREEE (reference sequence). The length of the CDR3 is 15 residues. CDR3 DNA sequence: TGTGCCAGCAGCTTTGGAGCCGGCTCTGGAAACACCATATATTTT. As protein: CASSFGAGSGNTIYF.

CDR3: CASSQPDRGGGYTF. Here the CDR3 DNA reads TGCGCCAGCAGCCAACCCGACAGGGGAGGAGGCTACACCTTC. The chain recombines TRBV4-3 with TRBJ1-2; TRBD1 matches at 8 bases. There are 14 residues in the CDR3. Germline loops: CDR1 LGHNA, CDR2 YSLEER. V shed 2 bases, J shed 8 bases, and the junction held 7 bases outside the gene matches.

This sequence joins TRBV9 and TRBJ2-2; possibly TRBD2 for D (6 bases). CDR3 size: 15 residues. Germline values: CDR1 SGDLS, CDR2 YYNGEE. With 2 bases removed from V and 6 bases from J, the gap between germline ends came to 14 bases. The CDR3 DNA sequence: TGTGCCAGCAGCGTGCGACAGAGCGGGCCCGGGGAGCTGTTTTTT. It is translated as CASSVRQSGPGELFF.

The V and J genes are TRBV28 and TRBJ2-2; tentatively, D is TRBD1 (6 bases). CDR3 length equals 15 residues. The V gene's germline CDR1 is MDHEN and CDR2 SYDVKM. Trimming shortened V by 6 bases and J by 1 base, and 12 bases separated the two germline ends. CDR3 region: CASRPGTMNTGELFF. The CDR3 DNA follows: TGTGCCAGCAGGCCGGGGACAATGAACACCGGGGAGCTGTTTTTT.

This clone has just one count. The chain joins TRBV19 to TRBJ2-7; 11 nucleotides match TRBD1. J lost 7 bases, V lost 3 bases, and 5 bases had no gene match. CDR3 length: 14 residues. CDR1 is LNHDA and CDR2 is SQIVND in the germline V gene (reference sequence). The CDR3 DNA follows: TGTGCCAGTAGTATCAGGACAGGGGGCGGTGAGCAGTACTTC. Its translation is CASSIRTGGGEQYF.

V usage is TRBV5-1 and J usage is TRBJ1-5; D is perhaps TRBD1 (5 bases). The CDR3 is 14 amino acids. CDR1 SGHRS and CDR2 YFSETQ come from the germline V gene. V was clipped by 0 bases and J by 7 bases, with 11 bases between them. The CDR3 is CASSLESGRQPQHF. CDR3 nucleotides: TGCGCCAGCAGCTTGGAGTCAGGGAGGCAGCCCCAGCATTTT.

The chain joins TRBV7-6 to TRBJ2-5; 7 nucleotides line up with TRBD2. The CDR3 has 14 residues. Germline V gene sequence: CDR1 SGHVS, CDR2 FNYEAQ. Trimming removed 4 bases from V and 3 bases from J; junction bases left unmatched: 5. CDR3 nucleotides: TGTGCCAGCAGCTCCCGGGGGAGGGAAGAGACCCAGTACTTC. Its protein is CASSSRGREETQYF.

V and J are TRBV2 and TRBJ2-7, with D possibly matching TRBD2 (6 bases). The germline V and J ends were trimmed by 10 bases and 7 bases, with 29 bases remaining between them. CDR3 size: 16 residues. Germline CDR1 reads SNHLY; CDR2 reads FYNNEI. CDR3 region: CATVGRDSTSMGEQYF. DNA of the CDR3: TGTGCCACCGTGGGCAGGGACTCGACGAGTATGGGGGAGCAGTACTTC.

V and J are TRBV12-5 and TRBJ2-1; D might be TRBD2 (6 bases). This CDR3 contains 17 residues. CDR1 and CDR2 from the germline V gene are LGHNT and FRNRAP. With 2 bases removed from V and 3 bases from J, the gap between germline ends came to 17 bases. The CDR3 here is CASGLSPRASVYNEQFF. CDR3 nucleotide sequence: TGTGCTAGTGGTTTGTCCCCTAGGGCTAGCGTCTACAATGAGCAGTTCTTC.